This entry concerns a single TCR beta chain. No antigen is known for it. This entry is derived from a study of shared clonotypes between healthy human individuals. Study-wide background: Every donor yielded three CD4 naive, three CD4 memory, two CD8 naive and one CD8 memory plate.

Repertoires were generated with immunoSEQ multiplex PCR, while TCRdb's copy carries only in-frame clones and drops some. Among 2 million to 3 million clones listed, 80% to 95% were seen once. The V gene's germline CDR1 is SQVTM and CDR2 ANQGSEA. This CDR3 spans 13 amino acids. With 6 bases removed from V and 0 bases from J, the gap between germline ends came to 9 bases. Study results and caveats: It was the non-shared clonotypes that had lower generation probabilities than clonotypes shared by all four donors.

The source of this sequence is a man younger than 35 in good health. Some clones in this sample may be carry-over from other donors' samples. The sample was naive CD4+ T cells from PBMCs. Stated subset: CD45RA+ positively selected. This chain connects TRBV29-1 to TRBJ2-4; D could derive from TRBD1 or TRBD2 (5 bases each). This chain's CDR3 is CSVAGTAKNIQYF. Written as DNA, the CDR3 is TGCAGCGTCGCAGGGACAGCCAAAAACATTCAGTACTTC.